These 19 T cell receptor beta chains were all obtained from the same sample, sequenced in a study of T cell repertoires in cytomegalovirus infection. MiXCR was run by TCRdb on the reads, yielding one entry per CDR3 protein. The data show about 600,000 distinct CDR3 sequences, approximately 24% seen once. Sequencing input: CD8+ T cells from PBMCs. The receptors were gathered from a human donor in good health (CMV status not recorded). Some clones in this sample may be carry-over from other donors' samples.

This clonotype was found many times. This rearrangement joins TRBV7-9 to TRBJ2-7, with D perhaps given as TRBD1 or TRBD2 (5 bases each). Germline loops: CDR1 SEHNR, CDR2 FQNEAQ (reference sequence). The CDR3 totals 14 residues. V dropped 5 bases and J dropped 5 bases, with 16 bases sitting between them. The CDR3: CASSTRDGKHEQYF. The CDR3 nucleotides are TGTGCCAGCAGCACCCGGGACGGTAAACACGAGCAGTACTTC.

The chain combines TRBV20-1 with TRBJ2-1; TRBD2 matches 9 bases. The germline gives CDR1 DFQATT, CDR2 SNEGSKA (reference sequence). This CDR3 region has 15 residues. The V and J ends lost 4 bases and 4 bases, in that order; junction bases with no gene match: 8. In DNA, the CDR3 is TGCAGTGCTACCGCGGGGGGGCAGTCGTACAATGAGCAGTTCTTC. Translating it yields CSATAGGQSYNEQFF.

This clonotype appeared a few times. This chain connects TRBV4-1 to TRBJ1-1; D perhaps matches TRBD1 (5 bases). The germline V and J ends were trimmed by 1 base and 2 bases, with 8 bases remaining between them. The CDR3 is 14 amino acids. Germline V gene lookup returns CDR1 MGHRA and CDR2 YSYEKL. CDR3 nucleotide sequence: TGCGCCAGCAGCCAAGCAGGGTTCAACACTGAAGCTTTCTTT. Amino acid sequence: CASSQAGFNTEAFF.

The rearrangement joins TRBV2 to TRBJ2-1; the D gene is possibly TRBD1 (6 bases). The V end was cut by 5 bases, the J end by 3 bases, with 17 bases between. The length of the CDR3 is 16 residues. The germline V gene encodes CDR1 SNHLY and CDR2 FYNNEI. Here the CDR3 DNA reads TGTGCCAGCAGTCCGACAGGTCGAGGGGTCTACAATGAGCAGTTCTTC. This sequence encodes CASSPTGRGVYNEQFF.

This clonotype was seen ten or more times. The CDR3 loop reads CASSLGGTGTYEQYV. CDR3 sequence (DNA): TGTGCCAGCAGCTTAGGAGGGACAGGCACCTACGAGCAGTACGTC. The chain joins TRBV7-2 to TRBJ2-7; 8 nucleotides line up with TRBD1. Trimming took 1 base from V and 2 from J; bases not matched to a gene: 4. There are 15 residues in the CDR3. From germline, CDR1 is SGHTA and CDR2 FQGNSA.

The sample holds many counts of this clonotype. The CDR3 sequence is CASSPWDTDNEQFF. Written as DNA, the CDR3 is TGTGCCAGCAGCCCCTGGGACACGGACAATGAGCAGTTCTTC. The rearrangement joins TRBV7-3 to TRBJ2-1; possibly TRBD1 for D (6 bases). V was shortened by 5 bases and J by 5 bases, with 13 bases between the two germline ends. Germline CDR1 reads SGHTA; CDR2 reads FQGTGA. The CDR3 is made up of 14 amino acids.

This rearrangement joins TRBV11-3 to TRBJ2-2; the D gene is possibly TRBD1 (5 bases). The ends were cut back, 4 bases at V and 1 base at J, with 7 bases in the middle. This CDR3 contains 14 residues. Per germline, CDR1 SGHNT and CDR2 YENEEA. The CDR3 sequence is CASSWGRNTGELFF. CDR3 nucleotide sequence: TGTGCCAGCAGCTGGGGCAGGAACACCGGGGAGCTGTTTTTT.

This clonotype was counted only a few times. This rearrangement joins TRBV7-8 to TRBJ2-7, with D uncertain. The CDR3 consists of 15 residues. Germline CDR1 and CDR2: SGHVS and FQNEAQ. The V gene lost 5 bases and the J gene lost 2 bases, with 16 bases spanning the gap. This chain's CDR3 is CASSPKGHATYEQYV. The CDR3 DNA reads TGTGCCAGCAGCCCGAAGGGCCATGCAACCTACGAGCAGTACGTC.

The V call is TRBV5-1, the J call TRBJ2-1; unclear D gene. Trimming pared 4 bases from V and 4 bases from J, leaving 15 bases between. The V gene's germline CDR1 is SGHRS and CDR2 YFSETQ. This CDR3 has 15 amino acids. DNA for the CDR3: TGCGCCAGCAGCACGGACGGCGAGCTTTACAATGAGCAGTTCTTC. Translated: CASSTDGELYNEQFF.

The CDR3 protein is CASSYVAGVLTF. The CDR3 DNA follows: TGTGCCAGCAGTTACGTCGCCGGCGTCCTGACTTTC. This chain uses TRBV6-1 with TRBJ2-6, with D unresolved. The germline CDR1 and CDR2 sequences are MNHNS and SASEGT. Between the trimmed V and J ends, which lost 5 bases and 12 bases, there was a span of 11 bases. This CDR3 contains 12 residues.

The chain has TRBV10-3 and TRBJ2-1; D call uncertain. This CDR3 has 15 residues. Trimming shortened V by 0 bases and J by 1 base, and 7 bases separated the two germline ends. CDR1 ENHRY and CDR2 SYGVKD come from the germline V gene. In nucleotides, the CDR3 is TGTGCCATCAGTGAGTCCCGGGCGTCCTACAATGAGCAGTTCTTC. Amino acid sequence: CAISESRASYNEQFF.

This chain joins TRBV6-5 and TRBJ1-2, with D tentatively TRBD1 (6 bases). Germline V CDR1 and CDR2: MNHEY, SVGAGI. The CDR3 runs to 15 residues. V lost 0 bases and J 5 bases, leaving 13 bases between the germline ends. In DNA form, the CDR3 reads TGTGCCAGCAGTTACTCGAGAGGGGGTGGGTATGGCTACACCTTC. Translated: CASSYSRGGGYGYTF.

This clonotype was seen at least ten times. This chain uses TRBV7-9 with TRBJ2-7; no firm D call. The ends were cut back, 5 bases at V and 2 bases at J, with 7 bases in the middle. CDR3 length: 12 amino acids. Germline V gene lookup returns CDR1 SEHNR and CDR2 FQNEAQ (reference sequence). The CDR3 sequence is CASSPATYEQYF. The CDR3 DNA reads TGTGCCAGCAGCCCTGCAACCTACGAGCAGTACTTC. The variable domain in full, with the rest retrieved from reference TRBV7-9 and TRBJ2-7, is DTGVSQNPRHKITKRGQNVTFRCDPISEHNRLYWYRQTLGQGPEFLTYFQNEAQLEKSRLLSDRFSAERPKGSFSTLEIQRTEQGDSAMYLCASSPATYEQYFGPGTRLTVT.

This clonotype came up a few times. V is TRBV29-1 and J is TRBJ2-1; 10 positions match TRBD2. The CDR3 runs 12 residues. Germline V gene sequence: CDR1 SQVTM, CDR2 ANQGSEA. Unmatched junction bases numbered 4, after V lost 5 bases and J lost 9 bases. The CDR3 nucleotides are TGCAGCGTTCTAGCGGGGGCGGGTGAGCAGTTCTTC. This encodes CSVLAGAGEQFF.

This clonotype was detected ten times or more. This chain uses TRBV28 with TRBJ1-1; D is perhaps TRBD1 (5 bases). Trimming removed 3 bases at V and 7 bases at J, with 18 bases between. This CDR3 contains 15 residues. Germline V gene data show CDR1 as MDHEN and CDR2 as SYDVKM. The CDR3, as DNA: TGTGCCAGCAGTTTTTATGACAGTCCAGTCTTTGAAGCTTTCTTT. Its translation: CASSFYDSPVFEAFF.

The rearrangement uses TRBV6-2 or TRBV6-3 and TRBJ2-2, with D uncertain. This CDR3 contains 16 residues. The V and J ends lost 2 bases and 0 bases respectively, with 10 bases between them. The germline CDR1 and CDR2 sequences are MNHEY and SVGEGT. CDR3 DNA: TGTGCCAGCAGTTACGTGCTGATAACGAACACCGGGGAGCTGTTTTTT. Its protein product is CASSYVLITNTGELFF.

The chain combines TRBV7-9 with TRBJ2-1; TRBD2 agrees at 11 bases. The CDR3 is 16 residues long. Per the germline V gene, CDR1 is SEHNR and CDR2 is FQNEAQ (reference sequence). Trimming at V came to 4 bases and at J to 4 bases, leaving 6 bases not matched to a gene. The DNA for the CDR3 is TGTGCCAGCAGCTCTATACTAGCGGGGGTTTACAATGAGCAGTTCTTC. Encoded protein: CASSSILAGVYNEQFF.

This chain connects TRBV19 to TRBJ2-3; no clear D gene. The V end was cut by 4 bases, the J end by 4 bases, with 9 bases between. Germline CDR1 is LNHDA and CDR2 is SQIVND (reference sequence). There are 13 residues in the CDR3. DNA for the CDR3: TGTGCCAGTAGTAAACGTCTTGCAGATACGCAGTATTTT. It encodes CASSKRLADTQYF.

The table lists this clonotype with many counts. CDR3 nucleotides: TGTGCCAGCATGCCTATCGCCAGGGTGGCAGAGACCCAGTACTTC. Amino acid sequence: CASMPIARVAETQYF. V is TRBV7-9 and J is TRBJ2-5, with D possibly being TRBD1 (5 bases). Germline assignment: CDR1 SEHNR and CDR2 FQNEAQ (reference sequence). The V end was cut by 7 bases, the J end by 4 bases, with 19 bases between. This CDR3 contains 15 residues.